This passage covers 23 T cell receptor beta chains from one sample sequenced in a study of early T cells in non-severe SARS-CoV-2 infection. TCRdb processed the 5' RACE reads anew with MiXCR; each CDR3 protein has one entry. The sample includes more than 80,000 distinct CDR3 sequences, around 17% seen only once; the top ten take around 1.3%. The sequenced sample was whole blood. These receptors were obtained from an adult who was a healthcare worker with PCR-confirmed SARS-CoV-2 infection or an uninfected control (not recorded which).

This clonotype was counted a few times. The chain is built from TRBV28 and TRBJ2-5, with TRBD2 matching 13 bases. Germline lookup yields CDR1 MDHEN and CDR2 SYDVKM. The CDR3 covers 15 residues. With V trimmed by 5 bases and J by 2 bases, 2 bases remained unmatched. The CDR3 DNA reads TGTGCCAGCAGTATACTAGCGGGAGGGCAAGAGACCCAGTACTTC. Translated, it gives CASSILAGGQETQYF.

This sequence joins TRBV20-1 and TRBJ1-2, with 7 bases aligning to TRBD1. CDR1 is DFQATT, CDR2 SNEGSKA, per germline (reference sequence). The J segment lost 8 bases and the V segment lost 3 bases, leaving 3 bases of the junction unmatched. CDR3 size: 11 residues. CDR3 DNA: TGCAGTGCTAGTAGGGGGCAAGGCTACACCTTC. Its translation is CSASRGQGYTF.

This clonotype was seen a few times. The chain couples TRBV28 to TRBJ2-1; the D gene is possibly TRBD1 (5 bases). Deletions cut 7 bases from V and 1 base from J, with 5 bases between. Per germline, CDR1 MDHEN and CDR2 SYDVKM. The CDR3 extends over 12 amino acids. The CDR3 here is CASKGSYNEQFF. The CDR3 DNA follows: TGTGCCAGCAAGGGGTCCTACAATGAGCAGTTCTTC.

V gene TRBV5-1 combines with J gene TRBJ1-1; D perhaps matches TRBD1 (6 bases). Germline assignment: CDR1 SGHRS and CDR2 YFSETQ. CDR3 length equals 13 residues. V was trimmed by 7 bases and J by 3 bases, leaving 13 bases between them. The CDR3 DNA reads TGCGCCAGCCGGCGACAGGCGGACACTGAAGCTTTCTTT. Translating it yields CASRRQADTEAFF.

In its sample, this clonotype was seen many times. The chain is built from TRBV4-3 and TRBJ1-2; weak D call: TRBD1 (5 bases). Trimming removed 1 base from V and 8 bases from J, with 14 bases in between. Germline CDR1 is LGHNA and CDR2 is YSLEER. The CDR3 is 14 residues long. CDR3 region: CASSQVWGKEGYTF. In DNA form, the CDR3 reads TGCGCCAGCAGCCAAGTTTGGGGGAAAGAGGGCTACACCTTC.

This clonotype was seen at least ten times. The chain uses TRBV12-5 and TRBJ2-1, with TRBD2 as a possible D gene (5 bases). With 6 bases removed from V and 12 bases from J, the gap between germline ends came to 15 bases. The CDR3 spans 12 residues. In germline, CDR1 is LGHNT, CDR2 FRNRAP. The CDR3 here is CASGDFSSRQFF. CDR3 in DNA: TGTGCTAGTGGGGACTTTAGTAGTAGGCAGTTCTTC.

DNA for the CDR3: TGTGCCAGCAGTAAGGAGGTAGGCACTGAAGCTTTCTTT. Protein product: CASSKEVGTEAFF. The chain links TRBV12-3 or TRBV12-4 to TRBJ1-1, with D uncertain. The ends were cut back, 5 bases at V and 4 bases at J, with 11 bases in the middle. The CDR3 spans 13 residues.

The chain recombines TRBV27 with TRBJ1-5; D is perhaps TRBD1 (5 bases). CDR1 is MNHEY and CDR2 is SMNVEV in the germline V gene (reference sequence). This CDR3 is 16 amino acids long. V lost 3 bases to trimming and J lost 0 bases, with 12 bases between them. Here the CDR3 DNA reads TGTGCCAGCAGTTTGGGGTCAGGGTTTAGCAATCAGCCCCAGCATTTT. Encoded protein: CASSLGSGFSNQPQHF.

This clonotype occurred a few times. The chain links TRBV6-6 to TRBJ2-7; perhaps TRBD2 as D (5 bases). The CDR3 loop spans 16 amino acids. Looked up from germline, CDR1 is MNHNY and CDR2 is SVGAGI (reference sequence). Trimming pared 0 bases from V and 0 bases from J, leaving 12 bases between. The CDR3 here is CASSYSAHRDSYEQYF. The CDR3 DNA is TGTGCCAGCAGTTACTCGGCACACCGGGACTCCTACGAGCAGTACTTC.

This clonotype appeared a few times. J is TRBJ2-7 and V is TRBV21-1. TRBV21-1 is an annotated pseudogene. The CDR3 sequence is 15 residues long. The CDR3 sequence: CASSKDGKDSYEQYF. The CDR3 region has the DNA TGTGCCAGCAGCAAGGACGGTAAAGATTCCTACGAGCAGTACTTC.

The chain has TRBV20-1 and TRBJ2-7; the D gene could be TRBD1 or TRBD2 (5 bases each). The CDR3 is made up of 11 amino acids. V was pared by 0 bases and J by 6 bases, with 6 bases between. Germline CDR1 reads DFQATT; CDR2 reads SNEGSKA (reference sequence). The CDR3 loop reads CSAREGVEQYF. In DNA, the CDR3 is TGCAGTGCTAGAGAGGGGGTCGAGCAGTACTTC.

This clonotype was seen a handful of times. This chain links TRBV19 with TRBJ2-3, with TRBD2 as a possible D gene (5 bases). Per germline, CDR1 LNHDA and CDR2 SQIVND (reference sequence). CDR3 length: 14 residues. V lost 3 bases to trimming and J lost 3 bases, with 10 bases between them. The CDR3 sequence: CASSMIPGTDTQYF. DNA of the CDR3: TGTGCCAGTAGTATGATCCCGGGAACAGATACGCAGTATTTT.

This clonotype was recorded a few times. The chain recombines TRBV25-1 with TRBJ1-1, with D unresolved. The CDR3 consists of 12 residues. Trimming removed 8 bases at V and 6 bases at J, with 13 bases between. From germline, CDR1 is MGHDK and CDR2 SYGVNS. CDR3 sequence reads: CASSSNGAEAFF. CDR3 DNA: TGTGCCAGCTCCTCGAATGGTGCTGAAGCTTTCTTT.

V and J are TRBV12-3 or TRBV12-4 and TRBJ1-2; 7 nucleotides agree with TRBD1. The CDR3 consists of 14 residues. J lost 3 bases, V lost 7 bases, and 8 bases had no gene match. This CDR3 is CASKGATDYYGYTF. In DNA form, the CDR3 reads TGTGCCAGCAAGGGGGCGACGGATTACTATGGCTACACCTTC.

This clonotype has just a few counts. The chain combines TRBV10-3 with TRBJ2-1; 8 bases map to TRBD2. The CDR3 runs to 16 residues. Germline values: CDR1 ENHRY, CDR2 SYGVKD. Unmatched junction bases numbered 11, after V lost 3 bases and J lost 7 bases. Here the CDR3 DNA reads TGTGCCATCAGTGAAGAACTAGCGGTCAGGAGGAATGAGCAGTTCTTC. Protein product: CAISEELAVRRNEQFF.

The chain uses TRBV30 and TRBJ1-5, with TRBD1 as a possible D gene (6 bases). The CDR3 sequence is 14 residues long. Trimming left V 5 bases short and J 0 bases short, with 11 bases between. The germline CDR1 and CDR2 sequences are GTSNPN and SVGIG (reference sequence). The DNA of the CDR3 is TGTGCCTGGGGGACAACCTATAGCAATCAGCCCCAGCATTTT. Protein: CAWGTTYSNQPQHF.

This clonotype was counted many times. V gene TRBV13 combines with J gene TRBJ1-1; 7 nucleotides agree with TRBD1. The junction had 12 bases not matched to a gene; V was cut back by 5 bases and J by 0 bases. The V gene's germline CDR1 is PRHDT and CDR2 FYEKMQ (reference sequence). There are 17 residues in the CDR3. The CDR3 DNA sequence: TGTGCCAGCAGCCCCCGGGACAGACTATCCATGAACACTGAAGCTTTCTTT. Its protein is CASSPRDRLSMNTEAFF.

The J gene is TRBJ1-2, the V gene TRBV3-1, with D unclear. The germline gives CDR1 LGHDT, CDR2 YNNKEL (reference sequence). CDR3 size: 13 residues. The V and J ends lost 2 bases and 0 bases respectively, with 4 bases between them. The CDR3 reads CASSQQTNYGYTF. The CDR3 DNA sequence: TGTGCCAGCAGCCAACAGACTAACTATGGCTACACCTTC. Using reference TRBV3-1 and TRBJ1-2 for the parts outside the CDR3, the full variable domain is DTAVSQTPKYLVTQMGNDKSIKCEQNLGHDTMYWYKQDSKKFLKIMFSYNNKELIINETVPNRFSPKSPDKAHLNLHINSLELGDSAVYFCASSQQTNYGYTFGSGTRLTVV.

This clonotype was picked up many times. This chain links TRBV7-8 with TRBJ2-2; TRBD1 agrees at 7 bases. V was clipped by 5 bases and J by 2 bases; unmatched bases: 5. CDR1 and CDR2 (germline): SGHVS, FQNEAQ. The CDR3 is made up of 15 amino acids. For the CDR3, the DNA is TGTGCCAGCAGCCAAAGGGACAGAAACACCGGGGAGCTGTTTTTT. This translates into CASSQRDRNTGELFF. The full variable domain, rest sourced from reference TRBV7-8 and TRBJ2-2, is GAGVSQSPRYKVAKRGQDVALRCDPISGHVSLFWYQQALGQGPEFLTYFQNEAQLDKSGLPSDRFFAERPEGSVSTLKIQRTQQEDSAVYLCASSQRDRNTGELFFGEGSRLTVL.

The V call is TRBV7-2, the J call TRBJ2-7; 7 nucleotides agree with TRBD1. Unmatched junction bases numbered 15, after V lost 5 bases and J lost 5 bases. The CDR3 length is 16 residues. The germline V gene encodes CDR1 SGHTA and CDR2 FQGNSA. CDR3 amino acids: CASSHGPGQKNDEQYF. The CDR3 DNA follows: TGTGCCAGCAGCCATGGCCCGGGACAGAAGAATGACGAGCAGTACTTC.

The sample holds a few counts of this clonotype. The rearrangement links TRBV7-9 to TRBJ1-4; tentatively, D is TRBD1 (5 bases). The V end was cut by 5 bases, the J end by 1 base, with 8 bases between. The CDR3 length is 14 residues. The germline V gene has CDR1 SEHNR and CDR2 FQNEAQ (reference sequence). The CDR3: CASSRTLTNEKLFF. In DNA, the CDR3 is TGTGCCAGCAGCAGGACATTAACTAATGAAAAACTGTTTTTT.

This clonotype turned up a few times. Here the CDR3 DNA reads TGCAGCGTGCCCCCCCTGGGCACTGAAGCTTTCTTT. It is translated as CSVPPLGTEAFF. This chain connects TRBV29-1 to TRBJ1-1, with no clear D. The CDR3 spans 12 residues. Germline V lookup: CDR1 SQVTM, CDR2 ANQGSEA. V lost 6 bases, J lost 4 bases, and 12 bases lay in between.

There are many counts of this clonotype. CDR3 nucleotide sequence: TGTGCCAGCAGCCCGGCGGGGACAGGGAGGGATGAGCAGTTCTTC. This gives the protein CASSPAGTGRDEQFF. The chain employs TRBV7-6 and TRBJ2-1; 9 nucleotides match TRBD1. The CDR3 covers 15 residues. CDR1 and CDR2 from the germline V gene are SGHVS and FNYEAQ. The V gene end was trimmed by 5 bases and the J gene end by 8 bases; junction bases not matched to a gene: 10.